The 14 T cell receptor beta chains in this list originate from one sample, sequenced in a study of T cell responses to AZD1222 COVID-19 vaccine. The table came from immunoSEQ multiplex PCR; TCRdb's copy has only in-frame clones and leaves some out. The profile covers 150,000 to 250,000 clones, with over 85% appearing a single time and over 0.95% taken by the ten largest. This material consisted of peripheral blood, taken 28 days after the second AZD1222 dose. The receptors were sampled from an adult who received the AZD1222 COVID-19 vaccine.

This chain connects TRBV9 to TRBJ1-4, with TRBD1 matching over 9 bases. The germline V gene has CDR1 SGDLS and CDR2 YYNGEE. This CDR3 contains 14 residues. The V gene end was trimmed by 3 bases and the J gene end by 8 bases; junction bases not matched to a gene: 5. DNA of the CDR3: TGTGCCAGCAGCGCGGGACAGGGTGAGGAAAAACTGTTTTTT. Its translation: CASSAGQGEEKLFF.

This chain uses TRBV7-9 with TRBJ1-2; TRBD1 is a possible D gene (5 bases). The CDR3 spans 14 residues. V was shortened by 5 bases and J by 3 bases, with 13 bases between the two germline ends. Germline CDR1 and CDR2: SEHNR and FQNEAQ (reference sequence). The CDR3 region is CASSQGASYYGYTF. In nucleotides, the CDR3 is TGTGCCAGCAGCCAAGGGGCAAGTTACTATGGCTACACCTTC. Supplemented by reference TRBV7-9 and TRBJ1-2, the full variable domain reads DTGVSQNPRHKITKRGQNVTFRCDPISEHNRLYWYRQTLGQGPEFLTYFQNEAQLEKSRLLSDRFSAERPKGSFSTLEIQRTEQGDSAMYLCASSQGASYYGYTFGSGTRLTVV.

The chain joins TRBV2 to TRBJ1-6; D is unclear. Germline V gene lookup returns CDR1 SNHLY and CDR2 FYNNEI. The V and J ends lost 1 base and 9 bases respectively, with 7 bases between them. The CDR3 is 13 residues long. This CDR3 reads CASSEDFSSPLHF. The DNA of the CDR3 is TGTGCCAGCAGTGAAGATTTCAGTTCACCCCTCCACTTT. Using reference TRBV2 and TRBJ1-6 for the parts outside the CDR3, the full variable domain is EPEVTQTPSHQVTQMGQEVILRCVPISNHLYFYWYRQILGQKVEFLVSFYNNEISEKSEIFDDQFSVERPDGSNFTLKIRSTKLEDSAMYFCASSEDFSSPLHFGNGTRLTVT.

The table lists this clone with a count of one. CDR3 sequence: CASSLRGPYGYTF. As DNA, the CDR3 is TGTGCCAGCAGTTTGAGGGGCCCCTATGGCTACACCTTC. This chain joins TRBV12-3 or TRBV12-4 and TRBJ1-2; maybe TRBD1 (5 bases). The CDR3 sequence is 13 residues long. V was pared by 3 bases and J by 4 bases, with 9 bases between.

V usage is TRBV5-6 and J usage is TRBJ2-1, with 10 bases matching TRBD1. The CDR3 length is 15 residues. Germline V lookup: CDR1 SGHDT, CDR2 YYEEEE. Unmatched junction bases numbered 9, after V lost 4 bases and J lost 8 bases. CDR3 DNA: TGTGCCAGCAGCACAACTCGGGACAGGGGCGATGAGCAGTTCTTC. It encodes CASSTTRDRGDEQFF.

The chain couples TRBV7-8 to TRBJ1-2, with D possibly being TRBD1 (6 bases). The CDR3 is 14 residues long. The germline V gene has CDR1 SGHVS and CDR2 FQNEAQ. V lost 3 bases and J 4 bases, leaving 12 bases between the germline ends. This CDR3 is CASSFLQGGYGYTF. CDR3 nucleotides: TGTGCCAGCAGCTTCCTACAGGGAGGCTATGGCTACACCTTC.

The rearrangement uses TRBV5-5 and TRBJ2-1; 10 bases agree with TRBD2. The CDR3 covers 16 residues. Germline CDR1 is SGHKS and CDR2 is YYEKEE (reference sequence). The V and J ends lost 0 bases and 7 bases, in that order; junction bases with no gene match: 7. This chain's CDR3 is CASSLEPSGGGNEQFF. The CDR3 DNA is TGTGCCAGCAGCTTGGAGCCTAGCGGGGGAGGGAATGAGCAGTTCTTC.

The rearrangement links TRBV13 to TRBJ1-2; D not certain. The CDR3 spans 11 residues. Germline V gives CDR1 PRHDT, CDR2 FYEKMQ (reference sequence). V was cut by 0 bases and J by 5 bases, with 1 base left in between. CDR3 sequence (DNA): TGTGCCAGCAGCTTAGGTTATGGCTACACCTTC. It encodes CASSLGYGYTF.

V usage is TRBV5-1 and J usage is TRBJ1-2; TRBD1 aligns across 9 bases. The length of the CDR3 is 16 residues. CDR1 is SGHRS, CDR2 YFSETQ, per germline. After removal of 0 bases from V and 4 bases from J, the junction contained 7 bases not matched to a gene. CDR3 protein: CASSLDTGGLGYGYTF. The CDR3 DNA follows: TGCGCCAGCAGCTTGGACACAGGGGGCCTGGGCTATGGCTACACCTTC.

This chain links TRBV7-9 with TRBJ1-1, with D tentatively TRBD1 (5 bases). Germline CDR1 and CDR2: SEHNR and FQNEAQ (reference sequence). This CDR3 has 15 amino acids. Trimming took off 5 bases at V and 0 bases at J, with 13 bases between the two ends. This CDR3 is CASSRGQGVNTEAFF. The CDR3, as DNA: TGTGCCAGCAGCCGGGGCCAGGGAGTGAACACTGAAGCTTTCTTT.

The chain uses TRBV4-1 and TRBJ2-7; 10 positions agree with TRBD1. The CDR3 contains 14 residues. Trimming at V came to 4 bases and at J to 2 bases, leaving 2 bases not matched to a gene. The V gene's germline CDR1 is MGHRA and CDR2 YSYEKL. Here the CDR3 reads CASSLGTGAYEQYF. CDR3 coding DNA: TGCGCCAGCAGCCTTGGGACAGGGGCCTACGAGCAGTACTTC.

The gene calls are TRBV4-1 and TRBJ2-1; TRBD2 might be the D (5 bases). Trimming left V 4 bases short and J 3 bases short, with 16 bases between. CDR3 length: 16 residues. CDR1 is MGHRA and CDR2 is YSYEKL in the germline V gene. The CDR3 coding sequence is TGCGCCAGCAGCCTGGGTAGCGTTGCCCTCTACAATGAGCAGTTCTTC. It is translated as CASSLGSVALYNEQFF.

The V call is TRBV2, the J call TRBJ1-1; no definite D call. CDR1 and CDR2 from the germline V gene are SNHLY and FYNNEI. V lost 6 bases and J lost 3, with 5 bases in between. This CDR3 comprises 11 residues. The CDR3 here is CASRAYTEAFF. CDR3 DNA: TGTGCCAGCAGAGCTTACACTGAAGCTTTCTTT.

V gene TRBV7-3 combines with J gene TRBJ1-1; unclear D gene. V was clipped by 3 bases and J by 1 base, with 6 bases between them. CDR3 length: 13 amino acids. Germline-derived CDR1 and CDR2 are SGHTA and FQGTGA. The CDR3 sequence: CASSFGPNTEAFF. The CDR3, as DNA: TGTGCCAGCAGCTTTGGGCCGAACACTGAAGCTTTCTTT.